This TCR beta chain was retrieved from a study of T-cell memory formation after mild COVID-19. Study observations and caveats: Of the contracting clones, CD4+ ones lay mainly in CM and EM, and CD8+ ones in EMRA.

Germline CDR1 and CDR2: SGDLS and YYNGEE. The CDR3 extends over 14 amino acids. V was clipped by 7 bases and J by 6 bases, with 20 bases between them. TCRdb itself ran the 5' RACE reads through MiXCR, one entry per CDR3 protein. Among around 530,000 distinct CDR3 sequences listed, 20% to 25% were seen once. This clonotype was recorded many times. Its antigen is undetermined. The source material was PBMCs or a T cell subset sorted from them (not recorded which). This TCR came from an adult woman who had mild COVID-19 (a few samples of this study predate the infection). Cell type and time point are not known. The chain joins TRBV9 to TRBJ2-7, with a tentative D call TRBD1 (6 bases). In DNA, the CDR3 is TGTGCCAGCCAAGGAGTGGGGGCTAGGAGCGAGCAGTACTTC. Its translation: CASQGVGARSEQYF.